The 3 T cell receptor beta chains in this list originate from one sample, sequenced in a study of shared clonotypes between healthy human individuals (TCRdb year 2020). The library was made by the immunoSEQ multiplex PCR assay. This immuneACCESS table, as held by TCRdb, lists in-frame sequences with V and J called but not all clones. Of the missing ones, under half trace to an unresolved V gene in checked studies; the others have no known cause. The sample table shows some 550,000 clones, and almost 97% are seen once. Clones ranked in the top ten supply approximately 0.057% of the sample. Specimen: naive CD4+ T cells sorted from blood. The sample's cell subset or site label is to be understood as: CD45RA+ positively selected. These receptor sequences come from a woman between 25 and 40 years old in good health.

This clone was observed once. This sample also contains other DNA sequences that code for the same CDR3. The chain couples TRBV10-3 to TRBJ1-2; D gene ambiguous. In germline, CDR1 is ENHRY, CDR2 SYGVKD. The V end lost 3 bases, the J end lost 2 bases, and 4 bases lay between the germline ends. The CDR3 has 12 residues. This CDR3 is CAISDGNYGYTF. In DNA, the CDR3 is TGTGCCATCAGTGACGGAAACTATGGCTACACCTTC.

The chain is built from TRBV19 and TRBJ2-5; possibly TRBD1 for D (5 bases). The DNA end is more similar to TRBJ2-7, so the J call may be wrong. CDR1 and CDR2 (germline): LNHDA, SQIVND (reference sequence). The CDR3 is 15 amino acids. This chain's CDR3 is CASSIQSGRSYEQYF. CDR3 nucleotide sequence: TGTGCCAGTAGTATACAGTCAGGGCGATCCTACGAGCAGTACTTC.

This chain uses TRBV6-1 with TRBJ1-1; TRBD1 might be the D (6 bases). The V and J ends lost 6 bases and 2 bases respectively, with 13 bases between them. In germline, CDR1 is MNHNS, CDR2 SASEGT. This CDR3 comprises 14 residues. The DNA of the CDR3 is TGTGCCAGCAGCCCGGGACAATTAAACACTGAAGCTTTCTTT. Protein product: CASSPGQLNTEAFF.